These 11 T cell receptor beta chains came from one sample sequenced in a study of blood T cell repertoires in COVID-19 (dated by TCRdb to 2018 to 2021). Library prep was done by the immunoSEQ multiplex PCR assay. Not all clones reach the TCRdb copy of this immuneACCESS table, which keeps in-frame sequences only. Checked studies attribute under half of the gap to unresolved V genes and leave the rest unexplained. The sample yields about 98,000 clones; more than 65% were counted once. In total, the top ten clones hold roughly a tenth of the sample. The sequenced sample consisted of peripheral blood. These receptors were taken from a woman of 80 years or more with acute or convalescent COVID-19.

This sequence joins TRBV9 and TRBJ2-5, with 9 bases lining up with TRBD2. CDR1 and CDR2 (germline): SGDLS, YYNGEE. After removal of 0 bases from V and 5 bases from J, the junction contained 8 bases not matched to a gene. The CDR3 has 16 residues. CDR3 nucleotide sequence: TGTGCCAGCAGCGTAGTCCTAGCGGGGTCCGGGGAGACCCAGTACTTC. This gives the protein CASSVVLAGSGETQYF. The full variable domain, rest sourced from reference TRBV9 and TRBJ2-5, is DSGVTQTPKHLITATGQRVTLRCSPRSGDLSVYWYQQSLDQGLQFLIQYYNGEERAKGNILERFSAQQFPDLHSELNLSSLELGDSALYFCASSVVLAGSGETQYFGPGTRLLVL.

This clone was found once. The sample holds other DNA sequences that translate to the same CDR3. The V call is TRBV5-1, the J call TRBJ2-2, with 12 bases lining up with TRBD2. V trimming: 3 bases; J trimming: 5 bases; junction bases outside the gene matches: 2. CDR3 length: 15 residues. Germline values: CDR1 SGHRS, CDR2 YFSETQ. The CDR3, as DNA: TGCGCCAGCAGCTCGGGGACTAGCGGGACCGGGGAGCTGTTTTTT. Residues: CASSSGTSGTGELFF.

The chain recombines TRBV29-1 with TRBJ1-1; weak D call: TRBD1 (6 bases). Germline-derived CDR1 and CDR2 are SQVTM and ANQGSEA. V dropped 3 bases and J dropped 4 bases, with 15 bases sitting between them. This CDR3 contains 14 residues. CDR3 sequence reads: CSVDTEGGSTEAFF. The CDR3 nucleotides read TGCAGCGTTGATACTGAGGGGGGGAGCACTGAAGCTTTCTTT.

The gene calls are TRBV11-2 and TRBJ1-2, with D unclear. The CDR3 length is 12 residues. Per germline, CDR1 SGHAT and CDR2 FQNNGV. The V end lost 5 bases, the J end lost 8 bases, and 12 bases lay between the germline ends. The CDR3: CASSLSSGGYTF. The CDR3 coding sequence is TGTGCCAGCAGCCTGAGTTCCGGGGGCTACACCTTC.

The rearrangement links TRBV5-1 to TRBJ2-5; 11 positions match TRBD2. There are 17 residues in the CDR3. Germline-derived CDR1 and CDR2 are SGHRS and YFSETQ. Trimming removed 3 bases from V and 1 base from J; junction bases left unmatched: 8. The CDR3 reads CASSSYILAGGQETQYF. CDR3 bases: TGCGCCAGCAGCTCGTACATCCTAGCGGGGGGCCAAGAGACCCAGTACTTC.

This clone was detected only a few times. The chain links TRBV19 to TRBJ1-3, with D perhaps TRBD1 (6 bases). V shed 8 bases and J shed 4 bases, with 15 bases lying between them. This CDR3 comprises 14 residues. Per germline, CDR1 LNHDA and CDR2 SQIVND (reference sequence). CDR3 DNA sequence: TGTGCCAGTTCCGCGGGGGCGCGAGGAAACACCATATATTTT. Its translation: CASSAGARGNTIYF.

This clone showed up just once. The genes are TRBV28 and TRBJ1-5; 7 nucleotides match TRBD1. The CDR3 length is 15 residues. Germline CDR1 and CDR2: MDHEN and SYDVKM. V lost 6 bases, J lost 7 bases, and 12 bases stayed unmatched. The CDR3 here is CASSPQGRLNQPQHF. Here the CDR3 DNA reads TGTGCCAGCAGCCCACAGGGGCGCTTAAACCAGCCCCAGCATTTT.

The chain is built from TRBV28 and TRBJ2-3; 8 nucleotides line up with TRBD1. V shed 5 bases, J shed 1 base, and the junction held 2 bases outside the gene matches. The length of the CDR3 is 14 residues. Per the germline V gene, CDR1 is MDHEN and CDR2 is SYDVKM. The CDR3 region is CASSPTGGTDTQYF. CDR3 in DNA: TGTGCCAGCAGTCCGACAGGGGGCACAGATACGCAGTATTTT.

This chain uses TRBV7-9 with TRBJ1-3, with D possibly matching TRBD1 (5 bases). V gave up 6 bases and J gave up 2 bases, with 14 bases separating them. The CDR3 runs 15 residues. Germline CDR1 is SEHNR and CDR2 is FQNEAQ (reference sequence). CDR3 in amino acids: CASRQTANAGNTIYF. The DNA of the CDR3 is TGTGCCAGCAGACAGACAGCAAACGCTGGAAACACCATATATTTT.

J is TRBJ2-3 and V is TRBV3-1 (or the pseudogene TRBV3-2); D is unclear. This CDR3 region has 11 residues. Germline CDR1 LGHDT, CDR2 YNNKEL (reference sequence). Trimming left V 7 bases short and J 5 bases short, with 7 bases between. The chain's CDR3 is CASTRGDTQYF. Here the CDR3 DNA reads TGTGCCAGCACACGCGGAGATACGCAGTATTTT.

This clone was counted between two and nine times. The chain combines TRBV9 with TRBJ1-2; 9 bases map to TRBD1. Germline trimming cut 0 bases from V and 7 bases from J; bases unmatched to any gene: 7. Germline values: CDR1 SGDLS, CDR2 YYNGEE. CDR3 length equals 15 residues. The CDR3 nucleotides are TGTGCCAGCAGCGTAGAACAGGGGGCTGTAAGTGGCTACACCTTC. Translated: CASSVEQGAVSGYTF.